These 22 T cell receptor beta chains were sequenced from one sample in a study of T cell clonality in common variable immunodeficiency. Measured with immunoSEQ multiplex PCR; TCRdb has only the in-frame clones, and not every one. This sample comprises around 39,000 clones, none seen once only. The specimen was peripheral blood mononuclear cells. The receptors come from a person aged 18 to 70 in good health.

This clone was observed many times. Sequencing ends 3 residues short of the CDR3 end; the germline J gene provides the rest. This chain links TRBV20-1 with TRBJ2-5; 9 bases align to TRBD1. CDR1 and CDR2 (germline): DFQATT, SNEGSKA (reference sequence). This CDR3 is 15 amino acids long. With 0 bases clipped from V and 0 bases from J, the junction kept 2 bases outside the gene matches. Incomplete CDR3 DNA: TGCAGTGCTAGAGATGGGACAGGGAACCAAGAGACC. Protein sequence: CSARDGTGNQET. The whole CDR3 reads CSARDGTGNQETQYF.

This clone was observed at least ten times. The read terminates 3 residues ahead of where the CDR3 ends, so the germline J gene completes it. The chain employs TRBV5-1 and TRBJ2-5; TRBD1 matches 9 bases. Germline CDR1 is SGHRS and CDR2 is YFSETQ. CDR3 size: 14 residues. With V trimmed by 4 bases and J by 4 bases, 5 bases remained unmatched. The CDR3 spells CASSPTGGLETQYF. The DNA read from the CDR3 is TGCGCCAGCAGCCCTACAGGGGGCTTAGAGACC.

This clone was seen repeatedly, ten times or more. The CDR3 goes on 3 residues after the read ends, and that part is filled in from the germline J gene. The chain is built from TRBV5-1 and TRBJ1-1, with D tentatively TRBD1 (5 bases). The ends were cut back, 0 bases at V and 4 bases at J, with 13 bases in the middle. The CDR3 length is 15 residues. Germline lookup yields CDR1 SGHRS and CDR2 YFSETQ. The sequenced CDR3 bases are TGCGCCAGCAGCTTGGTAGGGGCCCATACCACTGAA. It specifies CASSLVGAHTTE. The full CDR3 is CASSLVGAHTTEAFF.

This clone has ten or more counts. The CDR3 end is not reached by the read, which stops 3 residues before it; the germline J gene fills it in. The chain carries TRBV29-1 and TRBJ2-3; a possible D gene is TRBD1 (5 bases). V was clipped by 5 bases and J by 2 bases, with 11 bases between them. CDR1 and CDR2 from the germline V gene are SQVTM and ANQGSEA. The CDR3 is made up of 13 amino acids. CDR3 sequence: CSVKGANTDTQYF. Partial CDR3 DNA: TGCAGCGTTAAAGGGGCAAACACAGATACG.

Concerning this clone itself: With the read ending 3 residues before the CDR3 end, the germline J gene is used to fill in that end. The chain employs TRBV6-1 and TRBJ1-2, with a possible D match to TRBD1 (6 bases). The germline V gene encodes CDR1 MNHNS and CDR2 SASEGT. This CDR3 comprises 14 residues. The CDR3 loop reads CASSGRDTDNDYTF. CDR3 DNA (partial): TGTGCCAGCAGTGGCCGGGACACAGACAATGAC.

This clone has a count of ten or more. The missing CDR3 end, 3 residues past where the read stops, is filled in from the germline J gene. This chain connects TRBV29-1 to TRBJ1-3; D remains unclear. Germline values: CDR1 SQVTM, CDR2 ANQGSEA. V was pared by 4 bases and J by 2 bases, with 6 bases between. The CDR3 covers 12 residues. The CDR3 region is CSVVHTGNTIYF. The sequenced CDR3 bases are TGCAGCGTTGTGCACACTGGAAACACC.

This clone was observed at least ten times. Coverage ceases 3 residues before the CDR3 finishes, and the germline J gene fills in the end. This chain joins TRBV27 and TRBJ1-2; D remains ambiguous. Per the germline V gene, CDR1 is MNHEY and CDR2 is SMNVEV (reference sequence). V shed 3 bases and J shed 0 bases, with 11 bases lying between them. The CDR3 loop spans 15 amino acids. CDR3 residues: CASSLRGQANYGYTF. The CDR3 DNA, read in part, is TGTGCCAGCAGTTTGCGGGGTCAAGCTAACTATGGC.

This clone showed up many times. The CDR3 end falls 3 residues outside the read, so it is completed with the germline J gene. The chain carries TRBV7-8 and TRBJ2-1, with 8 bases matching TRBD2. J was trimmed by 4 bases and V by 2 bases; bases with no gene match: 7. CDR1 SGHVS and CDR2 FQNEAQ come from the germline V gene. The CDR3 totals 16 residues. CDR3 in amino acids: CASSLTSGSMYNEQFF. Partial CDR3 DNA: TGTGCCAGCAGCTTAACAAGCGGGAGTATGTACAATGAG.

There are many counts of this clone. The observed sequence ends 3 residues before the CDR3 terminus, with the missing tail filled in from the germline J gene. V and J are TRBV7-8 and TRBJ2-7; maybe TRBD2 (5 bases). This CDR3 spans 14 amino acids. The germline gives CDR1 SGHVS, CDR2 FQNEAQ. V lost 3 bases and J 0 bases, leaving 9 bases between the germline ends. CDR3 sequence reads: CASSFSEVSYEQYF. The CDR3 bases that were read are TGTGCCAGCAGCTTTAGCGAGGTCTCCTACGAG. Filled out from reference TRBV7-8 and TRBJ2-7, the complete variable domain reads GAGVSQSPRYKVAKRGQDVALRCDPISGHVSLFWYQQALGQGPEFLTYFQNEAQLDKSGLPSDRFFAERPEGSVSTLKIQRTQQEDSAVYLCASSFSEVSYEQYFGPGTRLTVT.

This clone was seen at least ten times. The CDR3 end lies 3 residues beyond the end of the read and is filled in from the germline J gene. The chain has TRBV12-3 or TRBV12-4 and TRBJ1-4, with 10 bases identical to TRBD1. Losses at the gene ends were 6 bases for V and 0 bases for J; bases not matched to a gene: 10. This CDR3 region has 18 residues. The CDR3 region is CASRPGQGLLATNEKLFF. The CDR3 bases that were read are TGTGCCAGCAGACCGGGACAGGGGCTTCTAGCAACTAATGAAAAA.

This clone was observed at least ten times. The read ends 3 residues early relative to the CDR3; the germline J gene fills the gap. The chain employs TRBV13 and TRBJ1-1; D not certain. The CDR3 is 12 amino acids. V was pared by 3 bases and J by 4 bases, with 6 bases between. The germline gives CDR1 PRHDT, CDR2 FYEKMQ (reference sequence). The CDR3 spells CASSLRPTEAFF. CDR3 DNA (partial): TGTGCCAGCAGCTTGCGCCCCACTGAA.

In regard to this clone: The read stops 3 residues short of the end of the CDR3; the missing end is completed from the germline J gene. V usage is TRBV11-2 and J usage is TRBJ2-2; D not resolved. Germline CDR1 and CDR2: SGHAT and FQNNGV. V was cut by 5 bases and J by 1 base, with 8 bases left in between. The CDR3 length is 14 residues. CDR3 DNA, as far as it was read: TGTGCCAGCAGCCCACTTTTGAACACCGGGGAG. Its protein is CASSPLLNTGE. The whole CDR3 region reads CASSPLLNTGELFF.

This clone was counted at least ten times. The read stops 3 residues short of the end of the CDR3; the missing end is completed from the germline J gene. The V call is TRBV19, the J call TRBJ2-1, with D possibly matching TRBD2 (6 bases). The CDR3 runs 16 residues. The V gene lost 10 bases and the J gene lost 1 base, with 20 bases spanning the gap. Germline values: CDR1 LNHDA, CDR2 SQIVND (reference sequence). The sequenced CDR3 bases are TGTGCCACGGGACGGAGAAGGGCGGGGTCCTACAATGAG. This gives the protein CATGRRRAGSYNE. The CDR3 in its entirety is CATGRRRAGSYNEQFF.

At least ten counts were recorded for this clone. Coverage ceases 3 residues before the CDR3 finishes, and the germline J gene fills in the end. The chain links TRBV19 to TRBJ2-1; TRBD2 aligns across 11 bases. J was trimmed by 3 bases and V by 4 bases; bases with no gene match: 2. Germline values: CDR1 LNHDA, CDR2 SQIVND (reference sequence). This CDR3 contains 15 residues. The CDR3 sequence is CASSRGTSGYNEQFF. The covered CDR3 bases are TGTGCCAGTAGTAGAGGGACTAGCGGCTACAATGAG.

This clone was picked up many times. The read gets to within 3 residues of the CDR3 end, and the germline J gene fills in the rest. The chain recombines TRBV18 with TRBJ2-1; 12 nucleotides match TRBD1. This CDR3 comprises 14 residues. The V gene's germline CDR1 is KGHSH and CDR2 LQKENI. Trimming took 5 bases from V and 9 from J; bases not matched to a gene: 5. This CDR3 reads CASSSGQGAGEQFF. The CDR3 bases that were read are TGTGCCAGCTCATCGGGACAGGGGGCGGGTGAG.

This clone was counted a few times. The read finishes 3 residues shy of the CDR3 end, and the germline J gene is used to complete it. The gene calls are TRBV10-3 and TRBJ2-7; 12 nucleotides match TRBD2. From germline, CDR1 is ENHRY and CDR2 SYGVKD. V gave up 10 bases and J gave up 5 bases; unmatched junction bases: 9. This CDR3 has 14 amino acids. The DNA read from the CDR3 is TGTGCCAGCTCCGGGACTAGCGGGTTTAACGAG. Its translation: CASSGTSGFNE. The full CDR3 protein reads CASSGTSGFNEQYF.

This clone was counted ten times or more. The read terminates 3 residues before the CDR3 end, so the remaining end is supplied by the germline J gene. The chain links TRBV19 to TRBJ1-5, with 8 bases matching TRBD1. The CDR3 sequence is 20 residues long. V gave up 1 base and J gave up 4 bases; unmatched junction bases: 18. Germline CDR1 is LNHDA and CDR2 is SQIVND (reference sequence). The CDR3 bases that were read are TGTGCCAGTAGTATAGGTATCATAAAACAGGGGGGAGTGGTGAATCAGCCC. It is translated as CASSIGIIKQGGVVNQP. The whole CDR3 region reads CASSIGIIKQGGVVNQPQHF.

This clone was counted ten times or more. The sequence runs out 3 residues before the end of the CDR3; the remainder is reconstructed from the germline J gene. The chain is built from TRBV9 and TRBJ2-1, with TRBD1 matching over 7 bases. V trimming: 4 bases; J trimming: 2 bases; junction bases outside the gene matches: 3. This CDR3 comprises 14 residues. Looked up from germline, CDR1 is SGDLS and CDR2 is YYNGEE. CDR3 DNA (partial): TGTGCCAGCAGCTCGGACAGGCCCTACAATGAG. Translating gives CASSSDRPYNE. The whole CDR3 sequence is CASSSDRPYNEQFF.

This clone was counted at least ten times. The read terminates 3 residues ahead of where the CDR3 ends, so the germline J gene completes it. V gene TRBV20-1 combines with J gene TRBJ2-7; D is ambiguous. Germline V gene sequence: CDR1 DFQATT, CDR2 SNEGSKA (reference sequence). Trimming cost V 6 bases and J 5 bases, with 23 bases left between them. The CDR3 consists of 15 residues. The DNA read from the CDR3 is TGCAGTGCCAAAAGAGAAGGCACGCAAAGGGACGAG. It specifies CSAKREGTQRDE. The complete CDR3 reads CSAKREGTQRDEQYF.

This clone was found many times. The CDR3: CSARTIRLAGDEQFF. The DNA read from the CDR3 is TGCAGTGCTAGGACTATCCGACTAGCGGGAGATGAG. The V call is TRBV20-1, the J call TRBJ2-1; 12 bases match TRBD2. The DNA ends 3 residues before the CDR3 does, and the rest of the CDR3 is filled in from the germline J gene. CDR1 is DFQATT and CDR2 is SNEGSKA in the germline V gene (reference sequence). The CDR3 contains 15 residues. V shed 3 bases and J 8 bases; nucleotides not matched to a gene: 8.

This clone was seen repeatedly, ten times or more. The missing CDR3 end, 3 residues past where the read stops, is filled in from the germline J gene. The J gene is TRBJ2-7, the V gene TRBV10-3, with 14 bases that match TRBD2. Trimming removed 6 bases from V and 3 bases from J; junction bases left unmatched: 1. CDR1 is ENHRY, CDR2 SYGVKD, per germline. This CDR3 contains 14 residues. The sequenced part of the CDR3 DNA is TGTGCCATCAGCGGACTAGCGGGAGGCTACGAG. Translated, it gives CAISGLAGGYE. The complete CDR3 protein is CAISGLAGGYEQYF.

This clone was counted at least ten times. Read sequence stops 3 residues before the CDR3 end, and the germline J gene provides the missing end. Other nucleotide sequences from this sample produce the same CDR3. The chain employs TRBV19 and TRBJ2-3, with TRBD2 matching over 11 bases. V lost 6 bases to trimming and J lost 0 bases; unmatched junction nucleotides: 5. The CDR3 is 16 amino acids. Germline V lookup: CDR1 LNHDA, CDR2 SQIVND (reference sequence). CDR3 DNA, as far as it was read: TGTGCCAGTAGGAGGACTAGCGGGTCTAGCACAGATACG. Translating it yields CASRRTSGSSTDT. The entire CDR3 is CASRRTSGSSTDTQYF.